The present entry profiles one T cell receptor (beta chain) with its context. Its antigen target is currently unknown. Nothing much larger sits one base from this clone, and base qualities are not available. The immunoSEQ Assay, a bias-controlled multiplex PCR, was used to amplify TCRbeta CDR3 regions from genomic DNA. Per the authors' processing: Within the assay, amplification of reference gene primers was used to estimate how many nucleated cells each sample contained. To quantify the absolute abundance of each unique TCRbeta CDR3 rearrangement, sequence reads were collapsed and filtered. For each sample, productive Simpson clonality was calculated as the square root of Simpson's diversity index over productive rearrangements. The immuneACCESS repertoire file appears here via TCRdb, limited to in-frame rearrangements. These files lack a portion of the clones; in checked studies, under half of the deficit traces to unresolved V genes, and the cause of the others is not known. Clone size and the V and J calls come from that table; the DNA yielded D and trimming. The sample yields 310,000 or so clones; around 87% were counted once. Of the sample, 1% to 1.5% is held by the ten largest clones.

This sample was included in a study of blood T cell repertoires in COVID-19 (dated by TCRdb to 2020 to 2021). At the level of the whole study: Samples covering the acute and convalescent phases of COVID-19 were provided by collaborators in the United States, Italy and Spain. The material from the prospective study consisted of cDNA or gDNA derived from T cells, B-cell-depleted T cells, or PBMCs. Subjects who had been exposed to COVID-19, were actively infected with it, or had recovered from it provided the deeply sampled blood TCRbeta repertoires that made up the dataset. A freely available public database, intended as a resource for researchers studying the immune response to SARS-CoV-2, is where the repertoires were released. Samples were obtained from the ongoing ImmuneRACE study (first 160 participants) and from over 1,000 subjects provided by 6 global collaborators. Sample metadata almost always included a de-identified subject ID, COVID-19 status, age in years and sex. Where available, HLA class I and class II types were obtained from metadata supplied by the sample provider rather than from assay-based typing.

Whole blood was collected in K2EDTA tubes by collaborating institutions according to the institutions' own protocols. For TCRbeta analysis, collaborators shipped samples as frozen whole blood, isolated PBMCs, or DNA extracted from either of those sample types. Including the terminal cysteine and phenylalanine, the CDR3 comprises 15 residues. Only the CDR3 portion is preserved as DNA: 45 bases, with reading frame beginning at the first base. CDR1 MNHEY and CDR2 SVGAGI were looked up in the germline V gene. Trimming costs V 0 bases and J 6 bases, and their ends lie 15 bases apart. What the research found in general, with its limitations: How much clinical and demographic metadata was included differed by source and by participant, and the metadata was provided uncurated.

The receptor was derived from a man in his 70s with acute or convalescent COVID-19. The chain is encoded by TRBV6-5 joined to TRBJ2-7; TRBD2 is a possible D gene, resting on 6 matching bases. What was sequenced was peripheral blood. The CDR3 region: CASSYSGRGAPEQYF. The DNA reads TGTGCCAGCAGTTACTCCGGGCGCGGGGCTCCCGAGCAGTACTTC.